This T cell receptor (beta chain) was obtained from a study of beta chain features in type 1 diabetes. Overall study context: Sorted cell examination encompassed approximately 98,000,000 cells across all samples.

Comments on this clone: The antigen remains undetermined.

Findings and caveats of the study: More deletions and fewer insertions at VDJ junctions were seen in type 1 diabetes patients.

The germline V gene has CDR1 SGHNT and CDR2 YYREEE (reference sequence). The length of the CDR3 is 14 residues. The ends were cut back, 3 bases at V and 6 bases at J, with 13 bases in the middle. Sorting that relied on CD45RO/CCR7/CD25/CD127/CD95/CD27 yielded CD4+ naive, central memory, regulatory and stem cell-like memory cells. Every bit of the isolated RNA underwent reverse transcription, so sequencing read expressed TCRB transcripts. TCRdb keeps only in-frame clones here, not all; method: immunoSEQ multiplex PCR. The sample lists about 9,400 clones, around 78% seen once, with approximately 1.5% in the top ten.

The sequenced sample consisted of Tregs from blood. V and J are TRBV5-4 and TRBJ1-5; D is perhaps TRBD1 (5 bases). The clonotype originates from a young woman in good health. CDR3: CASSYGRGSQPQHF. The CDR3, as DNA: TGTGCCAGCAGCTATGGGCGGGGCAGTCAGCCCCAGCATTTT.